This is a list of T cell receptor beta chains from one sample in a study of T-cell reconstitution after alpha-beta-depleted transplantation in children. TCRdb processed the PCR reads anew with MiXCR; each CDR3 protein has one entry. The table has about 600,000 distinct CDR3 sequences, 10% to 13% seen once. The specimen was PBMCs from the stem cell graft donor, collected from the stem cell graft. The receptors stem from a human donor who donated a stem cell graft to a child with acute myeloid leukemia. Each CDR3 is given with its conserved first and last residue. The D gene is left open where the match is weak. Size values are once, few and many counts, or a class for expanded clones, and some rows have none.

CDR3 protein: CASSLIAGAGGANVLTF
CDR3 DNA: TGCGCCAGCAGCCTTATAGCGGGAGCAGGTGGGGCCAACGTCCTGACTTTC
D gene: TRBD2
clone size: -
J gene: TRBJ2-6
V gene: TRBV4-1

CDR3 protein: CASSLEQTINNEQFF
CDR3 DNA: TGTGCCAGCAGCTTAGAACAGACCATAAACAATGAGCAGTTCTTC
D gene: -
clone size: -
J gene: TRBJ2-1
V gene: TRBV7-9

CDR3 protein: CSATPPGSGQPQHF
CDR3 DNA: TGCAGTGCAACCCCCCCGGGGAGTGGTCAGCCCCAGCATTTT
D gene: -
clone size: -
J gene: TRBJ1-5
V gene: TRBV20-1

CDR3 protein: CASSYRTGVGFF
CDR3 DNA: TGTGCCAGCAGTTACCGGACAGGGGTGGGATTCTTC
D gene: TRBD1
clone size: few
J gene: TRBJ2-1
V gene: TRBV6-2/TRBV6-3

CDR3 protein: CASSYATTTNTGELFF
CDR3 DNA: TGTGCCAGCAGTTATGCCACAACTACGAACACCGGGGAGCTGTTTTTT
D gene: -
clone size: few
J gene: TRBJ2-2
V gene: TRBV6-2/TRBV6-3

CDR3 protein: CASSSWRGNTDTQYF
CDR3 DNA: TGTGCCAGCAGTTCTTGGAGGGGGAACACAGATACGCAGTATTTT
D gene: -
clone size: -
J gene: TRBJ2-3
V gene: TRBV28

CDR3 protein: CSALPVLAGRNEQFF
CDR3 DNA: TGCAGTGCCCTCCCGGTACTAGCGGGAAGGAATGAGCAGTTCTTC
D gene: TRBD2
clone size: few
J gene: TRBJ2-1
V gene: TRBV20-1

CDR3 protein: CASSPQAGVHNEQFF
CDR3 DNA: TGTGCCAGCAGCCCCCAGGCGGGAGTGCACAATGAGCAGTTCTTC
D gene: TRBD2
clone size: few
J gene: TRBJ2-1
V gene: TRBV7-2

CDR3 protein: CASSQDAALTDTQYF
CDR3 DNA: TGTGCCAGCAGCCAAGACGCGGCGCTCACAGATACGCAGTATTTT
D gene: -
clone size: few
J gene: TRBJ2-3
V gene: TRBV3-1

CDR3 protein: CASSLPTSTDTQYF
CDR3 DNA: TGCGCCAGCAGCTTGCCTACCTCCACAGATACGCAGTATTTT
D gene: -
clone size: -
J gene: TRBJ2-3
V gene: TRBV5-1

CDR3 protein: CASNRRQGSADTQYF
CDR3 DNA: TGTGCCAGCAACCGACGACAGGGCTCGGCAGATACGCAGTATTTT
D gene: TRBD1
clone size: many
J gene: TRBJ2-3
V gene: TRBV11-2

CDR3 protein: CASSEGLAVYNEQFF
CDR3 DNA: TGTGCCAGCAGCGAGGGACTAGCGGTGTACAATGAGCAGTTCTTC
D gene: TRBD2
clone size: few
J gene: TRBJ2-1
V gene: TRBV12-3/TRBV12-4

CDR3 protein: CASSQDGGGYTQYF
CDR3 DNA: TGCGCCAGCAGCCAAGATGGGGGGGGCTATACGCAGTATTTT
D gene: -
clone size: -
J gene: TRBJ2-3
V gene: TRBV4-3

CDR3 protein: CASMAGGRSEQFF
CDR3 DNA: TGTGCCAGCATGGCGGGAGGACGGAGTGAGCAGTTCTTC
D gene: TRBD2
clone size: -
J gene: TRBJ2-1
V gene: TRBV6-1